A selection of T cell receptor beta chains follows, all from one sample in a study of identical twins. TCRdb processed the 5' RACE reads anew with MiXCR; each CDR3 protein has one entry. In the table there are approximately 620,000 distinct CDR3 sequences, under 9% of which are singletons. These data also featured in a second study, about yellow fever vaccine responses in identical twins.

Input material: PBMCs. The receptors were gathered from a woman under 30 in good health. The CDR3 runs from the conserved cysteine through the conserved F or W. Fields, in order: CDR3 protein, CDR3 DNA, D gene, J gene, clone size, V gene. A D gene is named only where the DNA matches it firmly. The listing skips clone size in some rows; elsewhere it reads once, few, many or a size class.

CASSKTVTDTQYF,TGTGCCAGCAGTAAGACAGTCACAGATACGCAGTATTTT,NA,TRBJ2-3,few,TRBV6-2/TRBV6-3
CASSEPRIQYF,TGTGCCAGCAGTGAACCACGCATTCAGTACTTC,NA,TRBJ2-4,few,TRBV2
CASSSTRMDSYEQYF,TGTGCCAGCAGTTCGACCCGGATGGATTCCTACGAGCAGTACTTC,NA,TRBJ2-7,few,TRBV5-6
CASSLSGLGPYEQYF,TGTGCCAGCAGTTTATCCGGGTTGGGTCCCTACGAGCAGTACTTC,NA,TRBJ2-7,once,TRBV12-3/TRBV12-4
CASSTQGYNEQFF,TGTGCCAGCAGCACGCAGGGCTACAATGAGCAGTTCTTC,NA,TRBJ2-1,NA,TRBV5-6
CASSLASGTSYEQYF,TGTGCCAGCAGCTTAGCTTCCGGGACTAGCTACGAGCAGTACTTC,TRBD2,TRBJ2-7,NA,TRBV7-9
CARSPGQGYNEQFF,TGTGCCAGATCTCCGGGACAGGGGTACAATGAGCAGTTCTTC,TRBD1,TRBJ2-1,few,TRBV6-7
CASSDLNEQFF,TGTGCCAGCAGTGACCTTAATGAGCAGTTCTTC,NA,TRBJ2-1,many,TRBV27
CASSLEIGRGYEQYF,TGTGCCAGCAGCTTAGAAATCGGCAGGGGTTACGAGCAGTACTTC,NA,TRBJ2-7,few,TRBV7-3
CASRSTGLFEKLFF,TGTGCCAGCAGATCGACAGGGCTTTTTGAAAAACTGTTTTTT,TRBD1,TRBJ1-4,once,TRBV6-1
CASSQDSGGVGATNEKLFF,TGTGCCAGCAGCCAAGATTCGGGGGGCGTCGGAGCAACTAATGAAAAACTGTTTTTT,NA,TRBJ1-4,NA,TRBV4-2
CAISEWGKGDTGELFF,TGTGCCATCAGTGAGTGGGGGAAAGGGGACACCGGGGAGCTGTTTTTT,NA,TRBJ2-2,few,TRBV10-3
CASSKAGWGSYNEQFF,TGTGCCAGCAGTAAAGCGGGGTGGGGCTCCTACAATGAGCAGTTCTTC,TRBD2,TRBJ2-1,many,TRBV28
CASKVVAGGSEAFF,TGTGCCAGCAAGGTAGTGGCAGGGGGCTCTGAAGCTTTCTTT,TRBD1,TRBJ1-1,NA,TRBV27
CASSYGQGALGYTF,TGTGCCAGCAGCTATGGACAGGGGGCGCTTGGCTACACCTTC,TRBD1,TRBJ1-2,NA,TRBV5-4
CATSEARSGRVTDTQYF,TGTGCCACCAGTGAAGCCCGTAGCGGGAGGGTCACAGATACGCAGTATTTT,TRBD2,TRBJ2-3,NA,TRBV24-1
CASSPTDRGLYQPQHF,TGTGCCAGCAGCCCCACCGACAGGGGCCTATATCAGCCCCAGCATTTT,TRBD1,TRBJ1-5,few,TRBV6-1
CASSLAGTGEENIQYF,TGTGCCAGCAGCTTAGCCGGGACTGGAGAAGAAAACATTCAGTACTTC,NA,TRBJ2-4,few,TRBV7-2
CASSTPGTSNEQFF,TGTGCCAGCTCAACCCCCGGGACTAGCAATGAGCAGTTCTTC,TRBD2,TRBJ2-1,NA,TRBV18
CATGDVQPQHF,TGTGCCACCGGGGACGTTCAGCCCCAGCATTTT,NA,TRBJ1-5,few,TRBV15
CASSILAGLNTGELFF,TGTGCCAGCAGTATCCTAGCGGGACTAAACACCGGGGAGCTGTTTTTT,TRBD2,TRBJ2-2,few,TRBV6-4
CASSSFPTSGSSDTQYF,TGTGCCAGCAGCTCGTTTCCGACTAGCGGATCCTCAGATACGCAGTATTTT,TRBD2,TRBJ2-3,few,TRBV7-9
CSARTTGLATDTQYF,TGCAGTGCTAGAACCACGGGACTAGCGACAGATACGCAGTATTTT,TRBD2,TRBJ2-3,NA,TRBV20-1
CASSLVLRETQYF,TGTGCCAGCAGCTTAGTTCTGCGAGAGACCCAGTACTTC,NA,TRBJ2-5,few,TRBV7-9
CSAIGGTGVDEQYF,TGCAGTGCTATTGGTGGGACAGGCGTGGATGAGCAGTACTTC,TRBD1,TRBJ2-7,NA,TRBV20-1
CASSYTTGEVSYEQYF,TGTGCCAGCAGTTATACGACAGGGGAGGTATCCTACGAGCAGTACTTC,TRBD1,TRBJ2-7,many,TRBV6-2/TRBV6-3
CASSLPRVRKGETQYF,TGTGCCAGCAGTCTGCCCCGGGTGAGGAAGGGAGAGACCCAGTACTTC,NA,TRBJ2-5,NA,TRBV28
CASSFNKAAGEKLFF,TGTGCCAGCAGCTTTAACAAAGCGGCGGGGGAAAAACTGTTTTTT,NA,TRBJ1-4,few,TRBV7-9
CASSQGESEYNEQFF,TGCGCCAGCAGCCAAGGTGAGAGCGAGTACAATGAGCAGTTCTTC,NA,TRBJ2-1,NA,TRBV4-3